This record concerns one TCR beta chain sequence. The data derive from a study of blood T cell repertoires in COVID-19. Looking at the study overall: The origin of the acute and convalescent COVID-19 samples was the United States, Italy and Spain. PBMCs, B-cell-depleted T cells, or T cells provided the cDNA or gDNA that made up the material.

Per germline, CDR1 SNHLY and CDR2 FYNNEI. The V gene lost 6 bases and the J gene lost 7 bases, with 12 bases spanning the gap. This CDR3 is 13 amino acids long. Here immunoSEQ multiplex PCR was the method, and the copy in TCRdb shows in-frame clones only, minus some. Counted here are under 200,000 clones, about 90% occurring once; the ten biggest clones make up around 1.7%. The chain combines TRBV2 with TRBJ2-2, with D tentatively TRBD1 (6 bases). The sequence derives from a man younger than 35 with active or convalescent COVID-19. The sequenced sample consisted of peripheral blood. In nucleotides, the CDR3 is TGTGCCAGCAGCGATATCAGGGGCGGGGAGCTGTTTTTT. Translated: CASSDIRGGELFF. Full variable domain (outside the CDR3, taken from reference TRBV2 and TRBJ2-2): EPEVTQTPSHQVTQMGQEVILRCVPISNHLYFYWYRQILGQKVEFLVSFYNNEISEKSEIFDDQFSVERPDGSNFTLKIRSTKLEDSAMYFCASSDIRGGELFFGEGSRLTVL.